The source of this TCR beta chain is a study of blood T cell repertoires in COVID-19. Study overall: From the United States, Italy and Spain came samples of acute and convalescent COVID-19.

Original methodology: Reference gene primers were amplified, and this amplification served to estimate nucleated cell counts. This table comes from immunoSEQ multiplex PCR, and its TCRdb copy is limited to in-frame clones, with some not included. D and trimming were read from the DNA, whereas the V and J calls and clone size are those reported in that table. The sample gives approximately 200,000 clones, around 85% of which show up once; approximately 19% is in the top ten. There are 17 residues in the CDR3. Germline lookup yields CDR1 LGHDT and CDR2 YNNKEL (reference sequence). V lost 0 bases and J lost 3, with 18 bases in between.

This TCR derives from a man in his forties who had recovered from COVID-19. The sequenced material came from PBMCs or T cells enriched from blood (not recorded which). The chain carries TRBV3-1 (or the pseudogene TRBV3-2) and TRBJ2-7; a weak D match, TRBD2 (5 bases). The CDR3 reads CASSQEPLAPLLYEQYF. CDR3 in DNA: TGTGCCAGCAGCCAAGAACCCCTAGCACCACTCCTCTACGAGCAGTACTTC.